One and the same sample provided the 3 T cell receptor beta chains below, sequenced in a study of cytomegalovirus exposure and HLA in healthy donors. Amplification used 60 Vbeta primers and 13 Jbeta primers. Assay used: immunoSEQ multiplex PCR; TCRdb lists only in-frame clones, some missing. This sample carries about 96,000 clones, with 3% to 3.5% going to the ten biggest clones. The sequenced material came from PBMCs. The receptors here all came from a woman in her twenties or thirties in good health and CMV-seronegative.

The genes are TRBV9 and TRBJ1-2; D may be TRBD1 (6 bases). V was pared by 2 bases and J by 2 bases, with 10 bases between. The CDR3 is 14 amino acids. Per the germline V gene, CDR1 is SGDLS and CDR2 is YYNGEE. DNA for the CDR3: TGTGCCAGCAGCGTTACGGGACAAAACTATGGCTACACCTTC. Residues: CASSVTGQNYGYTF.

The chain is built from TRBV5-1 and TRBJ2-3, with 11 bases identical to TRBD2. Unmatched junction bases numbered 8, after V lost 3 bases and J lost 5 bases. Germline loops: CDR1 SGHRS, CDR2 YFSETQ. This CDR3 has 16 residues. This CDR3 is CASSSSTSGRIDTQYF. The CDR3 DNA sequence: TGCGCCAGCAGCTCCTCAACTAGCGGGAGAATAGATACGCAGTATTTT.

The genes are TRBV7-8 and TRBJ2-7; 9 bases match TRBD1. After removal of 5 bases from V and 7 bases from J, the junction contained 15 bases not matched to a gene. The germline V gene encodes CDR1 SGHVS and CDR2 FQNEAQ. CDR3 size: 16 residues. The CDR3, as DNA: TGTGCCAGCAGCCCAGCCAACCGGGACAGGGCTCAAGAGCAGTACTTC. This gives the protein CASSPANRDRAQEQYF.